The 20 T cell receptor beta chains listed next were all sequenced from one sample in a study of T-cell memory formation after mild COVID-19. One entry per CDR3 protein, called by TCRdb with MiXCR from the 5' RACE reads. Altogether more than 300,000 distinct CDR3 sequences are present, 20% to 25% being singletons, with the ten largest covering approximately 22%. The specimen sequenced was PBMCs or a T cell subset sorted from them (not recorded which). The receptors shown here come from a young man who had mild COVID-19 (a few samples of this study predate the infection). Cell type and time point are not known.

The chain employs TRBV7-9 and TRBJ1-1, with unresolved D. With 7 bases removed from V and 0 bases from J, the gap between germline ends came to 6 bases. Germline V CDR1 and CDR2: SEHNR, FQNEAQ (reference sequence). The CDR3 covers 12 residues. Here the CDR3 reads CASTRLNTEAFF. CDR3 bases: TGTGCCAGCACTAGATTGAACACTGAAGCTTTCTTT.

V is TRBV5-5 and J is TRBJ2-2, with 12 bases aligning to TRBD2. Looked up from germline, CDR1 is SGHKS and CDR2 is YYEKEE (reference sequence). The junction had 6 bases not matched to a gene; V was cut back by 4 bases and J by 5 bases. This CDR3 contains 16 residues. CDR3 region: CASSPRLAGGTGELFF. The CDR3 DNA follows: TGTGCCAGCAGCCCCCGCCTAGCGGGGGGGACCGGGGAGCTGTTTTTT.

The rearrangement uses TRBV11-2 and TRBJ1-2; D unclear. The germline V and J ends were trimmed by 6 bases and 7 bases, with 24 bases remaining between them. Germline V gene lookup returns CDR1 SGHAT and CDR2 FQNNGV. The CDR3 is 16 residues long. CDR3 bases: TGTGCCAGCAGTTCATCGCGGGGTTCAATAGGTGGTGGCTACACCTTC. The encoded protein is CASSSSRGSIGGGYTF.

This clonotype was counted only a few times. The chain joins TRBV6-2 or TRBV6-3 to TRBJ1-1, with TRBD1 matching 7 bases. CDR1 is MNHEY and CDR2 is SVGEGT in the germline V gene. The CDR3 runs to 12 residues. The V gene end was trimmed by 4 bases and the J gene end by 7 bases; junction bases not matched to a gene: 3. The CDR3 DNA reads TGTGCCAGCAGTTTCACAGGGGATGAAGCTTTCTTT. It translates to CASSFTGDEAFF.

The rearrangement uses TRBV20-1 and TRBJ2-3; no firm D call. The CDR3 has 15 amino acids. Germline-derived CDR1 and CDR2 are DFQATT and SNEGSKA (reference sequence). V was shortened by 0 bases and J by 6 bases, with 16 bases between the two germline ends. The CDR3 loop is CSARELGRPADTQYF. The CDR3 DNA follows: TGCAGTGCTAGAGAGCTGGGTAGACCCGCCGATACGCAGTATTTT.

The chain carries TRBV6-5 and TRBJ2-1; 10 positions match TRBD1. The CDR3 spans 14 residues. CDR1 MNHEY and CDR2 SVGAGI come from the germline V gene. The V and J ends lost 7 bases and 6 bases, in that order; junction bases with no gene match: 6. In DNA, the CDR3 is TGTGCCAGCACTTCCGGGACAGGGGCCAATGAGCAGTTCTTC. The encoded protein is CASTSGTGANEQFF.

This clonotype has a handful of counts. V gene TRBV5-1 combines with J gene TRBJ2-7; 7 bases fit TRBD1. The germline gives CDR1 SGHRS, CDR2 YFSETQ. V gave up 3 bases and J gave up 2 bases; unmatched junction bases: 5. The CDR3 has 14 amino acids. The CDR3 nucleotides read TGCGCCAGCAGCTGGGGACAGAACGCCTACGAGCAGTACGTC. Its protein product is CASSWGQNAYEQYV.

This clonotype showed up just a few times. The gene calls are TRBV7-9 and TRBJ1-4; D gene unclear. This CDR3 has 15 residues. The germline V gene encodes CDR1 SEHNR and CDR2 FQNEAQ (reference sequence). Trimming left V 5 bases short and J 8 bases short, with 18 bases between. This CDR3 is CASSLPPGGREKLFF. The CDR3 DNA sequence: TGTGCCAGCAGCCTACCCCCCGGAGGACGGGAAAAACTGTTTTTT.

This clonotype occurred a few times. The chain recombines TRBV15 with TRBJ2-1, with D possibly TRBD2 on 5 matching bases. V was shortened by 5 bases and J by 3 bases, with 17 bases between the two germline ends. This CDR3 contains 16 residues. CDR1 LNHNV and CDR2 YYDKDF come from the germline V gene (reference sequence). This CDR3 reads CATSRGNPKDYNEQFF. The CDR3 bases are TGTGCCACCAGCCGGGGAAACCCTAAGGACTACAATGAGCAGTTCTTC. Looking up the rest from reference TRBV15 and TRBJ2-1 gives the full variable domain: DAMVIQNPRYQVTQFGKPVTLSCSQTLNHNVMYWYQQKSSQAPKLLFHYYDKDFNNEADTPDNFQSRRPNTSFCFLDIRSPGLGDTAMYLCATSRGNPKDYNEQFFGPGTRLTVL.

The CDR3 sequence is CASSQGRTQYF. As DNA, the CDR3 is TGTGCCAGCAGCCAAGGACGTACGCAGTATTTT. The chain carries TRBV3-1 and TRBJ2-3; no definite D call. Germline CDR1 and CDR2: LGHDT and YNNKEL (reference sequence). V lost 1 base, J lost 8 bases, and 4 bases lay in between. The CDR3 consists of 11 residues.

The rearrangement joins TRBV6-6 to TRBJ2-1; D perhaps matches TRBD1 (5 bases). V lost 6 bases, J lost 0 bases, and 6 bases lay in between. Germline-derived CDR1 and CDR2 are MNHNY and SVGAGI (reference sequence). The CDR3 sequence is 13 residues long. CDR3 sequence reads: CASRDNSYNEQFF. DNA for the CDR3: TGTGCCAGCAGGGACAACTCCTACAATGAGCAGTTCTTC.

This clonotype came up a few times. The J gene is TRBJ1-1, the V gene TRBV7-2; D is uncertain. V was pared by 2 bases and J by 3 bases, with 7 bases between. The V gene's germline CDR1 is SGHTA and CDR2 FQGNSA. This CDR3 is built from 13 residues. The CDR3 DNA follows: TGTGCCAGCAGCTTAAACAGATACACTGAAGCTTTCTTT. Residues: CASSLNRYTEAFF.

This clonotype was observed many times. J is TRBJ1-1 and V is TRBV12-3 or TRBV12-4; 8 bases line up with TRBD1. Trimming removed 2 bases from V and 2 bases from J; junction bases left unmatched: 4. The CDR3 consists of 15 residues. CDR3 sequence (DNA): TGTGCCAGCAGTTTACAGGGGGCAGGAAACACTGAAGCTTTCTTT. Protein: CASSLQGAGNTEAFF.

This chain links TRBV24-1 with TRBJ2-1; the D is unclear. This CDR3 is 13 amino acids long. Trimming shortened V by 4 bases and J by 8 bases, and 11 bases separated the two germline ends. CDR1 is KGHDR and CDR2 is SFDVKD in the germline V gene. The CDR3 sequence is CATSDSYEHEQFF. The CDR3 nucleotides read TGTGCCACCAGTGACTCCTACGAGCATGAGCAGTTCTTC.

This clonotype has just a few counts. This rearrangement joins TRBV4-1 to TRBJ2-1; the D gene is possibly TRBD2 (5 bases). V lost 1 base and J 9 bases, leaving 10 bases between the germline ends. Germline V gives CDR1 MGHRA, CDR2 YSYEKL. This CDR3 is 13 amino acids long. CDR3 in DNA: TGCGCCAGCAGCCAAGTCGTAGGGAGTGAGCAGTTCTTC. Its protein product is CASSQVVGSEQFF.

In DNA, the CDR3 is TGTGCCAGCAGTTACGATAGGAGCTCTGGAAACACCATATATTTT. Translated: CASSYDRSSGNTIYF. This chain links TRBV6-5 with TRBJ1-3, with D unresolved. Deletions cut 2 bases from V and 0 bases from J, with 8 bases between. The CDR3 is 15 residues long. Germline values: CDR1 MNHEY, CDR2 SVGAGI.

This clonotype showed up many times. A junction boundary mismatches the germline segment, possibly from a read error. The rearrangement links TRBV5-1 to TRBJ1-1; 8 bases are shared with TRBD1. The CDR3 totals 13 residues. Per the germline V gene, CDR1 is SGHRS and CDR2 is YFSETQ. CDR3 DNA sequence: TGTGCCAGCAGTTTTACAGGGGGCACTGAAGCTTTCTTT. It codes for CASSFTGGTEAFF.

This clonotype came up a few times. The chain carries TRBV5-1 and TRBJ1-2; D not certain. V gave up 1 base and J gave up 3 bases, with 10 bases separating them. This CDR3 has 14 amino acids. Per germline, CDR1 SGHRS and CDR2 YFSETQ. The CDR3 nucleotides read TGCGCCAGCAGCTTGTGGGGTCGGGACTATGGCTACACCTTC. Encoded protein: CASSLWGRDYGYTF. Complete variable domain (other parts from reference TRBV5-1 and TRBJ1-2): KAGVTQTPRYLIKTRGQQVTLSCSPISGHRSVSWYQQTPGQGLQFLFEYFSETQRNKGNFPGRFSGRQFSNSRSEMNVSTLELGDSALYLCASSLWGRDYGYTFGSGTRLTVV.

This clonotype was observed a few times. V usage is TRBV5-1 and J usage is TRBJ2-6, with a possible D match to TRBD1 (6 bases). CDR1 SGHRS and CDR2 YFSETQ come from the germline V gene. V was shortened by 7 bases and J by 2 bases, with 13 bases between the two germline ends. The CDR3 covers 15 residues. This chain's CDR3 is CASRSPGAGANVLTF. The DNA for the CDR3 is TGCGCCAGCCGGTCCCCAGGGGCTGGGGCCAACGTCCTGACTTTC.

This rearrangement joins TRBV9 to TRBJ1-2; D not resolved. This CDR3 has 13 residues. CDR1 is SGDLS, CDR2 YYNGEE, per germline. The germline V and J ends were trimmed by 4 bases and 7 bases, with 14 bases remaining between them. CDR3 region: CASSREERFGYTF. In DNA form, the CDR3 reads TGTGCCAGCAGCCGGGAGGAAAGATTTGGCTACACCTTC. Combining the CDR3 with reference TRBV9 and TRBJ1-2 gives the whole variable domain DSGVTQTPKHLITATGQRVTLRCSPRSGDLSVYWYQQSLDQGLQFLIQYYNGEERAKGNILERFSAQQFPDLHSELNLSSLELGDSALYFCASSREERFGYTFGSGTRLTVV.